This T cell receptor beta chain was sequenced during a study of T cell changes during pregnancy in multiple sclerosis. The data were produced by immunoSEQ multiplex PCR, yet TCRdb's version contains in-frame clones alone and is incomplete. Among about 68,000 clones listed, about 90% were seen once. This CDR3 comprises 12 residues. The germline V and J ends were trimmed by 5 bases and 6 bases, with 8 bases remaining between them. Germline lookup yields CDR1 MNHEY and CDR2 SMNVEV (reference sequence). The origin of this receptor is a female donor with multiple sclerosis, enrolled in a pregnancy study. The V and J genes are TRBV27 and TRBJ2-1, with D perhaps matching TRBD1 (5 bases). This material consisted of peripheral blood, taken in the second trimester of pregnancy. DNA for the CDR3: TGTGCCAGCAGTCAGCAGGGCAATGAGCAGTTCTTC. It encodes CASSQQGNEQFF.